This TCR beta chain was recovered during a study of neurological immune-mediated disorders. Study overall: Of the multiple sclerosis patients, roughly 35 in total, some 30 were relapsing-remitting and 3 were secondary progressive.

The making of cDNA relied on 5'RACE with 10-nucleotide random UMIs. Sequencing runs each generated in excess of 180 million TCR-beta sequences derived from 15-18 subjects. TCRdb reprocessed the 5' RACE reads via MiXCR and lists one record per CDR3 protein. The sample lists around 70,000 distinct CDR3 sequences, 3.2% seen once, with 5.2% in the top ten. Study-wide results and limits: Across subjects, no CDR3 amino acid sequence appeared in expanded clones of more than one subject, a finding that suggested private repertoires in all groups.

This clonotype has a count of ten or more. The antigen is not known. The CDR3 extends over 14 amino acids. Trimming left V 0 bases short and J 3 bases short, with 10 bases between. Per the germline V gene, CDR1 is SGHRS and CDR2 is YFSETQ. The clonotype was recovered from a woman aged 45-59 years with multiple sclerosis. What was sequenced was PBMCs. V is TRBV5-1 and J is TRBJ2-7; D is possibly TRBD2 (5 bases). In nucleotides, the CDR3 is TGCGCCAGCAGCTTGGGGCGCCGGGACTACGAGCAGTACTTC. Amino acid sequence: CASSLGRRDYEQYF.